The sequence of this T cell receptor (beta chain) was determined in a study of control samples from healthy donors and cancer patients. The data were produced by immunoSEQ multiplex PCR, yet TCRdb's version contains in-frame clones alone and is incomplete. The data contain roughly 95,000 clones, 80% to 95% of them singletons. The germline V gene encodes CDR1 LGHNA and CDR2 YNFKEQ. The CDR3 is made up of 15 amino acids. Trimming took 4 bases from V and 9 from J; bases not matched to a gene: 7. This sequence originates from a woman aged 25-40 years in good health. The sample taken for sequencing was blood. The chain links TRBV4-2 to TRBJ1-6; 9 nucleotides agree with TRBD1. The CDR3 reads CASSPEDRGPSPLHF. The CDR3 DNA is TGTGCCAGCAGCCCTGAGGACAGGGGCCCTTCACCCCTCCACTTT.